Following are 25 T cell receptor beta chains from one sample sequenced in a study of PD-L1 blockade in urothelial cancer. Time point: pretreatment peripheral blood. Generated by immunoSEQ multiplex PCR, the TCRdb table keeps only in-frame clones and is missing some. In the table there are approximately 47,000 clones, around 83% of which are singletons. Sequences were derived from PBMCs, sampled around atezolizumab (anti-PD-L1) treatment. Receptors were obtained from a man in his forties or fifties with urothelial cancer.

CDR3 nucleotide sequence: TGTGCCAGCAGTTCCCCCGGGGAGCCCCCCCTCCACTTT. This codes for CASSSPGEPPLHF. This chain links TRBV28 with TRBJ1-6, with D unclear. There are 13 residues in the CDR3. V was cut by 4 bases and J by 13 bases, with 14 bases left in between. Germline CDR1 MDHEN, CDR2 SYDVKM.

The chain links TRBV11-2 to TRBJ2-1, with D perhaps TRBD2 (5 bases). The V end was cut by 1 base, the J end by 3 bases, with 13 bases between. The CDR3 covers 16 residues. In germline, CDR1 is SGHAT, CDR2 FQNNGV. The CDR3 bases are TGTGCCAGCAGCTTAGGTGACTACCCAATCTACAATGAGCAGTTCTTC. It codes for CASSLGDYPIYNEQFF.

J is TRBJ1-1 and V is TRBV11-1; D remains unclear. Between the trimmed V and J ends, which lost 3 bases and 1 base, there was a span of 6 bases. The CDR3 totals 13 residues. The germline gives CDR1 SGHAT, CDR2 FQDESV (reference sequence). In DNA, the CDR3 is TGTGCCAGCAGCTTCTACCCGAACACTGAAGCTTTCTTT. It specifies CASSFYPNTEAFF. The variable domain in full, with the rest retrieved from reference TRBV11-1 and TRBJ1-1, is EAEVAQSPRYKITEKSQAVAFWCDPISGHATLYWYRQILGQGPELLVQFQDESVVDDSQLPKDRFSAERLKGVDSTLKIQPAELGDSAMYLCASSFYPNTEAFFGQGTRLTVV.

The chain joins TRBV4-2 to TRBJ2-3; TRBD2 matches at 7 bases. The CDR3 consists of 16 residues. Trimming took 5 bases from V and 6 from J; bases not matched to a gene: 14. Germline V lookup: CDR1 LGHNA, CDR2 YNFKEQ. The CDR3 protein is CASSGNLAVLGDTQYF. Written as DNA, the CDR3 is TGTGCCAGCAGCGGAAACCTAGCGGTCCTAGGGGATACGCAGTATTTT.

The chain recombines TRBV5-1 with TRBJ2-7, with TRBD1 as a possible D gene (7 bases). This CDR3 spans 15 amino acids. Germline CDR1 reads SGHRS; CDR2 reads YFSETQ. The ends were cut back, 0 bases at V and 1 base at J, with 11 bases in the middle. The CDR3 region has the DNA TGCGCCAGCAGCTTGGGCGGGACAGTATCCTACGAGCAGTACTTC. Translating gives CASSLGGTVSYEQYF.

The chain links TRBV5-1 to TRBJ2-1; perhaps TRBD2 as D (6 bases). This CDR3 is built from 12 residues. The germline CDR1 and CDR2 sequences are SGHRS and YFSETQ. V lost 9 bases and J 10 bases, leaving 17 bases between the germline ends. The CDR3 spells CATPKAGGEQFF. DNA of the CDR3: TGCGCCACCCCAAAAGCGGGCGGGGAGCAGTTCTTC.

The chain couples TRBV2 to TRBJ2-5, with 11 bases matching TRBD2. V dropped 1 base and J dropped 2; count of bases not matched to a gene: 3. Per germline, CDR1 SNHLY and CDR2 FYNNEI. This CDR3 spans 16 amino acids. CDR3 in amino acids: CASSEGTSGQQETQYF. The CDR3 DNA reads TGTGCCAGCAGTGAAGGGACTAGCGGGCAGCAAGAGACCCAGTACTTC.

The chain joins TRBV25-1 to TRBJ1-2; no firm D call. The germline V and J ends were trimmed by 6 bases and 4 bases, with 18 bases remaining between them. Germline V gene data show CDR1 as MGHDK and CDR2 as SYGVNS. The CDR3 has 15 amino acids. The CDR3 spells CASRGGSGFLYGYTF. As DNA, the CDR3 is TGTGCCAGCAGGGGAGGGTCGGGCTTCCTCTATGGCTACACCTTC.

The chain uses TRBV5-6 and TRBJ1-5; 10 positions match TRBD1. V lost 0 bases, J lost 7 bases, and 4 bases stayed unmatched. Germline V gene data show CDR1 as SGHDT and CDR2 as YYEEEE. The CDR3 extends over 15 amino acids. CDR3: CASSLDRTGGQPQHF. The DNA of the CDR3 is TGTGCCAGCAGCTTGGATCGGACAGGGGGGCAGCCCCAGCATTTT.

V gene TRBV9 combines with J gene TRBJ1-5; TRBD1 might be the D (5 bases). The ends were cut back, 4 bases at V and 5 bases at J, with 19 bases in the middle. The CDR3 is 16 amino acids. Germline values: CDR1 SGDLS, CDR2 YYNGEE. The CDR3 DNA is TGTGCCAGCAGCTCTAATGTGGGGCGAGTGGATCAGCCCCAGCATTTT. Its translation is CASSSNVGRVDQPQHF.

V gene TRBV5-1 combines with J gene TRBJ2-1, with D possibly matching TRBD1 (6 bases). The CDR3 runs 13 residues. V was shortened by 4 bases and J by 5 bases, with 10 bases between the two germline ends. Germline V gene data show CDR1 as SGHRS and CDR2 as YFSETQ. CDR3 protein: CASSRDNNNEQFF. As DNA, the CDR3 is TGCGCCAGCAGCCGGGACAATAACAATGAGCAGTTCTTC.

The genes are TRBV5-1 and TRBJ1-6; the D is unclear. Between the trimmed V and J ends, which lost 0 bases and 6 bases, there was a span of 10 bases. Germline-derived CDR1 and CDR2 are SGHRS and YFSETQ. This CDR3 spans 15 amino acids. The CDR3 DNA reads TGCGCCAGCAGCTTGGACGCAGCGGGTAATTCACCCCTCCACTTT. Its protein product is CASSLDAAGNSPLHF.

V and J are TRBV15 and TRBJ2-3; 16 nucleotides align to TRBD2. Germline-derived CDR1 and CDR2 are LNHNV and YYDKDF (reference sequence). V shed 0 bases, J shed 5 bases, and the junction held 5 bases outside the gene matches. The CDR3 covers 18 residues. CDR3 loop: CATSREGTSGRAGDTQYF. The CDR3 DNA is TGTGCCACCAGCAGAGAAGGGACTAGCGGGAGGGCCGGAGATACGCAGTATTTT.

CDR3 residues: CASSWERGLEAFF. Written as DNA, the CDR3 is TGTGCCAGCAGCTGGGAACGGGGTCTTGAAGCTTTCTTT. The chain links TRBV5-6 to TRBJ1-1; D unresolved. Trimming removed 3 bases at V and 7 bases at J, with 13 bases between. This CDR3 is 13 amino acids long. CDR1 SGHDT and CDR2 YYEEEE come from the germline V gene.

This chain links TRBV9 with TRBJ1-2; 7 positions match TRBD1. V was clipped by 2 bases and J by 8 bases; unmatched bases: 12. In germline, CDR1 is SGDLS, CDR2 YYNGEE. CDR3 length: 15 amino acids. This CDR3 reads CASSVTDRAGLGYTF. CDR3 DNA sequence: TGTGCCAGCAGCGTTACTGACAGGGCAGGGCTAGGCTACACCTTC.

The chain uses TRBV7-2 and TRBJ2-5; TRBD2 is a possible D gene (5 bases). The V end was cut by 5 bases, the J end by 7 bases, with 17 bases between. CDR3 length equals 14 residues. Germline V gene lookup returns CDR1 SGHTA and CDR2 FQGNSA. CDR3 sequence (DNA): TGTGCCAGCAGCGGCGGGCCTTCGGCTGGGACCCAGTACTTC. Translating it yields CASSGGPSAGTQYF.

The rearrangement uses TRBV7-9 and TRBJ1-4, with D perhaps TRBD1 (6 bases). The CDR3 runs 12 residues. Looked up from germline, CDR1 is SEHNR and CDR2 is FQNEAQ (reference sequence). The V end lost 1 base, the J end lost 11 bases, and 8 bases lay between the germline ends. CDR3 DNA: TGTGCCAGCAGCTTAGGCGGACAGAAACTGTTTTTT. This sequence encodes CASSLGGQKLFF. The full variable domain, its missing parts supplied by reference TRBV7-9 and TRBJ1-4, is DTGVSQNPRHKITKRGQNVTFRCDPISEHNRLYWYRQTLGQGPEFLTYFQNEAQLEKSRLLSDRFSAERPKGSFSTLEIQRTEQGDSAMYLCASSLGGQKLFFGSGTQLSVL.

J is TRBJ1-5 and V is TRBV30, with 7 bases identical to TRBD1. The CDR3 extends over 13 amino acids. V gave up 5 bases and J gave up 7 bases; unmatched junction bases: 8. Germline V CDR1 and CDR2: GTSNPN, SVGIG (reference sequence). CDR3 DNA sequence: TGTGCCTGGTCCAGACAGGGAGCGCAGCCCCAGCATTTT. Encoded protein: CAWSRQGAQPQHF.

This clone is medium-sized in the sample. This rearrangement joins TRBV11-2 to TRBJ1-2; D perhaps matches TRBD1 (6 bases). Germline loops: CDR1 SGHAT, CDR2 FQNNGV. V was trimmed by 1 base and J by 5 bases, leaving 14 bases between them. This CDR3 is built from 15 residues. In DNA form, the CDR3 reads TGTGCCAGCAGCTTAGCCACAGGGTGGGCATATGGCTACACCTTC. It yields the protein CASSLATGWAYGYTF.

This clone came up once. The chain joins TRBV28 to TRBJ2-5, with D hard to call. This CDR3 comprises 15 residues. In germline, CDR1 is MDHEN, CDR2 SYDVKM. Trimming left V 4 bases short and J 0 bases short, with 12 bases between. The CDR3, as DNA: TGTGCCAGCAGTTCCCCCAGGATGGACCAAGAGACCCAGTACTTC. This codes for CASSSPRMDQETQYF.

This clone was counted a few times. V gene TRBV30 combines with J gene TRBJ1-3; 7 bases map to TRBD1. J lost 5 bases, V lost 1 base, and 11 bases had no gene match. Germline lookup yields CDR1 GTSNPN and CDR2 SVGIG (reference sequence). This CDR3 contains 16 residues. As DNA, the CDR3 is TGTGCCTGGAGTGAACAGGGGTCCTTTGCCCGAAACACCATATATTTT. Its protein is CAWSEQGSFARNTIYF.

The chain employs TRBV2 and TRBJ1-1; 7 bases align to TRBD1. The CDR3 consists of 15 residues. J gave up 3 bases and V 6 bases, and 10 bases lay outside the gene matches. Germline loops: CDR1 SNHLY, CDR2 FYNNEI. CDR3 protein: CASRPYRQGYTEAFF. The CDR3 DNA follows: TGTGCCAGCAGACCGTACCGACAGGGATACACTGAAGCTTTCTTT.

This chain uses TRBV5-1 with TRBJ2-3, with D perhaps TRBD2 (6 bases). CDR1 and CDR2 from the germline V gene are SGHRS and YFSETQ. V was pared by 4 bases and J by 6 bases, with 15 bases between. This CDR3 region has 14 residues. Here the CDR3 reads CASSQMSGGDTQYF. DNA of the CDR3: TGCGCCAGCAGCCAGATGAGCGGAGGGGATACGCAGTATTTT.

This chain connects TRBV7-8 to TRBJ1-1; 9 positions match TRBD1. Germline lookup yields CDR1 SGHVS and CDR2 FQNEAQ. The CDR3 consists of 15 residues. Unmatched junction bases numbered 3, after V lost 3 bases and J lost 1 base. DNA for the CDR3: TGTGCCAGCAGCTTCTGGACAGGGGAGAACACTGAAGCTTTCTTT. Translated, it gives CASSFWTGENTEAFF.

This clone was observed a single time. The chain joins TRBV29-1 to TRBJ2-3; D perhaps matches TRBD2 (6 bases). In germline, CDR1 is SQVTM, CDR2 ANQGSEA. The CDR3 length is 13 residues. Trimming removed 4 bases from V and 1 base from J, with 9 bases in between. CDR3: CSVAGGGTDTQYF. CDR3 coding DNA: TGCAGCGTTGCTGGCGGGGGCACAGATACGCAGTATTTT.